This TCR beta chain was captured in a study of radiotherapy plus CTLA-4 blockade in lung cancer. This table comes from immunoSEQ multiplex PCR, and its TCRdb copy is limited to in-frame clones, with some not included. This table holds under 70,000 clones, 70% to 85% found once. The V end lost 1 base, the J end lost 7 bases, and 15 bases lay between the germline ends. Germline lookup yields CDR1 SNHLY and CDR2 FYNNEI. This CDR3 is built from 15 residues. This receptor was obtained from a human donor with non-small cell lung cancer who had a complete response to radiotherapy plus ipilimumab. The sequencing used peripheral blood, collected from a patient treated with radiotherapy plus ipilimumab. The rearrangement uses TRBV2 and TRBJ2-3; D remains ambiguous. CDR3 bases: TGTGCCAGCAGTGAAGGGTTTAGTGGGAAGAATACGCAGTATTTT. Protein: CASSEGFSGKNTQYF. Looking up the rest from reference TRBV2 and TRBJ2-3 gives the full variable domain: EPEVTQTPSHQVTQMGQEVILRCVPISNHLYFYWYRQILGQKVEFLVSFYNNEISEKSEIFDDQFSVERPDGSNFTLKIRSTKLEDSAMYFCASSEGFSGKNTQYFGPGTRLTVL.